The entry that follows covers one T cell receptor beta chain sequence. The V gene's germline CDR1 is LGHDT and CDR2 YNNKEL (reference sequence). The length of the CDR3 is 16 residues. The ends were cut back, 0 bases at V and 5 bases at J, with 16 bases in the middle. Membership in each cohort depended on participant-reported clinical history. Cohort 3 recovered donors had two negative PCRs, clearance, or symptom resolution. Assay: immunoSEQ multiplex PCR; the TCRdb copy retains only in-frame clones and omits some. The sample records some 300,000 clones, over 85% being singletons. The data were taken from a study of blood T cell repertoires in COVID-19. Overall study: The origin of the acute and convalescent COVID-19 samples was the United States, Italy and Spain. From T cells, B-cell-depleted T cells, or PBMCs came the material, which was cDNA or gDNA.

Material for sequencing was PBMCs or T cells enriched from blood (not recorded which). The rearrangement joins TRBV3-1 (or the pseudogene TRBV3-2) to TRBJ1-2, with D possibly matching TRBD1 (6 bases). This receptor was obtained from a woman aged 25 to 39 who had recovered from COVID-19. DNA of the CDR3: TGTGCCAGCAGCCAAGAGGGGGCCAGGGTGGAATATGGCTACACCTTC. This sequence encodes CASSQEGARVEYGYTF.